Described below is a single T cell receptor beta chain sequence and its context. Its target is not known. These data are taken from a study of CD8+CD57+ T cells in acquired aplastic anemia. Study-wide background: DNA from sorted CD4+ and CD8+ cells averaged roughly 3.4 ug. Researchers reported that healthy donors averaged about 10.8 million reads for CD4+ cells.

Genomic DNA was employed as the template in profiling TCR beta VDJ and CDR3. One entry per CDR3 protein, called by TCRdb with MiXCR from the reads. The profile shows roughly 190,000 distinct CDR3 sequences, around 50% of them singletons. The CDR3 spans 14 residues. The germline CDR1 and CDR2 sequences are MNHNS and SASEGT. V shed 4 bases, J shed 10 bases, and the junction held 5 bases outside the gene matches. Study-wide points: CD8+ Simpson's diversity in patients was not significantly different from that in controls. Patients and controls shared twenty-nine CD8+ CDR3 sequences.

This sequence was found in a human donor in good health, serving as a control. The material sequenced was sorted CD4+, CD8+, or CD8+CD57+ T cells (not recorded which) from PBMCs. V gene TRBV6-1 combines with J gene TRBJ1-6; 9 bases fit TRBD1. The chain's CDR3 is CASSGGQGSSPLHF. For the CDR3, the DNA is TGTGCCAGCAGTGGGGGACAGGGTTCATCACCCCTCCACTTT.